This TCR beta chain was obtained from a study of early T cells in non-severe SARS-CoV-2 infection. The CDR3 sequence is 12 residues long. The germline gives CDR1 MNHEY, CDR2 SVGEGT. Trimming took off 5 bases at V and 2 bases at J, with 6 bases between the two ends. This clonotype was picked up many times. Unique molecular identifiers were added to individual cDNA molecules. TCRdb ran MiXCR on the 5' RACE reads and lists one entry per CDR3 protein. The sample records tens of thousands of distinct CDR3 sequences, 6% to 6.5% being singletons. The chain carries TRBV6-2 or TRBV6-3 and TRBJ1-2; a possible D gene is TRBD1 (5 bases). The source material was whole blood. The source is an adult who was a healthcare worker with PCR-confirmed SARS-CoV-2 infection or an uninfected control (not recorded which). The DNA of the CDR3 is TGTGCCAGCAGTCGACAGAACTATGGCTACACCTTC. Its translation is CASSRQNYGYTF.